This T cell receptor beta chain is drawn from a study of blood T cell repertoires in COVID-19 (TCRdb year 2020). Context from the whole study: Collaborator samples came from the United States, Italy and Spain and covered acute and convalescent phases of COVID-19. The prospective study material was composed of cDNA or gDNA derived from T cells, B-cell-depleted T cells, or PBMCs. The dataset comprised deeply sampled blood TCRbeta repertoires from subjects exposed to, actively infected with, or recovered from COVID-19. The repertoires were released in a freely available public database intended as a resource for research on the immune response to SARS-CoV-2. Samples were obtained from the ongoing ImmuneRACE study (first 160 participants) and from about 1,300 subjects provided by 6 global collaborators. Nearly every sample came with metadata listing a de-identified subject ID, COVID-19 status, age in years and sex. Where available, HLA class I and class II types were obtained from metadata supplied by the sample provider rather than from assay-based typing. The paper as a whole reports these results and caveats: The amount of clinical and demographic metadata varied by source and participant and was provided uncurated.

TCRbeta CDR3 regions were amplified from genomic DNA using the immunoSEQ Assay, a bias-controlled multiplex PCR. Per the source publication's procedure: Within the assay, amplification of reference gene primers was used to estimate how many nucleated cells each sample contained. To quantify the absolute abundance of each unique TCRbeta CDR3 rearrangement, sequence reads were collapsed and filtered. Productive Simpson clonality was computed per sample as the square root of Simpson's diversity index over productive rearrangements. TCRdb's version of the immuneACCESS table is confined to in-frame rearrangements and falls short of the full clone set. An unresolved V gene accounts for under half of the shortfall where checked; the remainder is of unknown origin. The V and J calls and clone size come from that table; D and trimming were worked out from the DNA. For this sample there are some 420,000 clones; roughly nine tenths appear just once. Of the sample, roughly 1.1% falls within the top ten clones.

This clone was picked up one time. Its recognized antigen is unknown. One base away there is no much larger clone; base qualities are not given. Reading the germline V gene gives CDR1 MNHEY and CDR2 SVGAGI. Trimming costs V 6 bases and J 6 bases, and their ends lie 14 bases apart. Measured from the cysteine to the phenylalanine, the CDR3 is 14 residues long. Only the CDR3 part of the read is kept: 42 bases, read in frame from the first base. Enrolling through a virtual design, the prospective study's participants ranged in age from roughly 18 to 95 years and lived across roughly 24 United States geographic areas. To assign participants to cohorts, the prospective study relied on clinical history that participants themselves reported in a screening survey and a study questionnaire. Recovered participants in ImmuneRACE Cohort 3 were defined as having two consecutive negative NP/OP PCR tests, clearance from a healthcare professional, or resolution of symptoms. In the prospective study, mobile phlebotomists collected whole blood, serum and a nasopharyngeal or oropharyngeal swab from each participant. Additional blood draws and questionnaires over an approximately 2-month period could optionally be provided by prospective study participants. Before DNA extraction, prospective study blood samples were shipped either frozen or at room temperature.

Sequenced: PBMCs or T cells enriched from blood (not recorded which). The clonotype comes from a man between 25 and 39 years old who had recovered from COVID-19. The V and J segments used are TRBV6-5 and TRBJ2-2, with TRBD1 tentatively as D gene (5 bases match). The nucleotide sequence is TGTGCCAGCAGGTTCTCAGGGAATGCCGGGGAGCTGTTTTTT. Its amino acids are CASRFSGNAGELFF.